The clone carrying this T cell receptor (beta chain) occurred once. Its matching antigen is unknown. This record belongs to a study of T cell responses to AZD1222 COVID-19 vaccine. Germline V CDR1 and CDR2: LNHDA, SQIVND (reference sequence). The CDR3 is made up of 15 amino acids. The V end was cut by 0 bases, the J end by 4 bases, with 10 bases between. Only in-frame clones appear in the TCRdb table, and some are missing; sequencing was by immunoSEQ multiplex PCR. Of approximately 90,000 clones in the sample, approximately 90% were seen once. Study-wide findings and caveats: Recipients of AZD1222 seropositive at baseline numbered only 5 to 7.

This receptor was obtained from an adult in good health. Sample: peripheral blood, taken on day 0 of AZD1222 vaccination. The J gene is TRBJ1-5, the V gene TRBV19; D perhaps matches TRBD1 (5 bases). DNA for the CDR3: TGTGCCAGTAGTATAGAGGAGGGGCTGAATCAGCCCCAGCATTTT. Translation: CASSIEEGLNQPQHF.